Below are 9 T cell receptor beta chains sequenced from a single sample in a study of beta chain features in type 1 diabetes. Study-wide results and limits: There was a moderate but significant shortening of TCRB CDR3s in all four CD4+ subsets of Type 1 diabetes patients.

Expressed TCRB transcripts got sequenced, as all isolated RNA was reverse transcribed. Assay: immunoSEQ multiplex PCR; the TCRdb copy retains only in-frame clones and omits some. Of about 53,000 clones in the sample, about 60% were seen once. Antigens of these TCRs are unknown. Source material: stem cell memory CD4+ T cells from blood. These receptors were collected from a woman in her twenties or thirties with type 1 diabetes.

The rearrangement uses TRBV18 and TRBJ2-7, with D possibly matching TRBD1 (5 bases). Germline lookup yields CDR1 KGHSH and CDR2 LQKENI. This CDR3 has 13 amino acids. V lost 8 bases and J lost 0, with 11 bases in between. This CDR3 reads CASGGRDSYEQYF. CDR3 nucleotide sequence: TGTGCCAGCGGTGGCAGGGACTCCTACGAGCAGTACTTC.

This clone was observed once. This chain links TRBV19 with TRBJ2-5, with D unresolved. The V gene's germline CDR1 is LNHDA and CDR2 SQIVND (reference sequence). Trimming took 5 bases from V and 1 from J, leaving 8 bases between them. The CDR3 is 13 amino acids. In DNA, the CDR3 is TGTGCCAGTAGTTCGTTTCTCCAAGAGACCCAGTACTTC. Residues: CASSSFLQETQYF.

The chain is built from TRBV2 and TRBJ2-4; D gene ambiguous. The germline CDR1 and CDR2 sequences are SNHLY and FYNNEI. This CDR3 is built from 11 residues. Trimming removed 6 bases at V and 6 bases at J, with 6 bases between. CDR3 loop: CASSEINIQYF. DNA of the CDR3: TGTGCCAGCAGCGAGATAAACATTCAGTACTTC.

The V call is TRBV29-1, the J call TRBJ1-1, with unresolved D. This CDR3 contains 14 residues. Trimming took 5 bases from V and 7 from J, leaving 20 bases between them. CDR1 is SQVTM and CDR2 is ANQGSEA in the germline V gene. CDR3 residues: CSVPKPPNEGEAFF. The CDR3 bases are TGCAGCGTTCCTAAACCGCCTAACGAGGGTGAAGCTTTCTTT.

The chain uses TRBV5-4 and TRBJ1-1; D might be TRBD1 (6 bases). CDR1 is SGHNT, CDR2 YYREEE, per germline (reference sequence). CDR3 length equals 15 residues. Trimming pared 0 bases from V and 3 bases from J, leaving 12 bases between. In DNA form, the CDR3 reads TGTGCCAGCAGCTTGGAAGGGACAAGAGACACTGAAGCTTTCTTT. This codes for CASSLEGTRDTEAFF.

This clone was found a few times. CDR3 region: CSASTGTNTEAFF. DNA for the CDR3: TGCAGCGCGTCGACAGGGACGAACACTGAAGCTTTCTTT. The chain carries TRBV29-1 and TRBJ1-1; 7 bases map to TRBD1. CDR1 is SQVTM, CDR2 ANQGSEA, per germline. The CDR3 covers 13 residues. J lost 1 base, V lost 7 bases, and 6 bases had no gene match.

This chain connects TRBV10-3 to TRBJ2-7; 7 nucleotides agree with TRBD2. CDR3 length: 15 amino acids. CDR1 is ENHRY and CDR2 is SYGVKD in the germline V gene. The trim removed 0 bases at V and 2 bases at J, leaving 4 bases unmatched. The CDR3 spells CAISESPSGAYEQYF. CDR3 coding DNA: TGTGCCATCAGTGAGTCACCTAGCGGCGCCTACGAGCAGTACTTC.

This clone has just one count. CDR3 nucleotide sequence: TGTGCCAGCTCACCATTTGGAGTTAGTAGTAATACGCAGTATTTT. It is translated as CASSPFGVSSNTQYF. This sequence joins TRBV18 and TRBJ2-3; D remains unclear. This CDR3 has 15 residues. Germline CDR1 reads KGHSH; CDR2 reads LQKENI. V was pared by 2 bases and J by 7 bases, with 16 bases between.

This clone appeared a few times. The rearrangement joins TRBV28 to TRBJ2-1; 9 bases line up with TRBD2. The junction had 8 bases not matched to a gene; V was cut back by 2 bases and J by 6 bases. The CDR3 loop spans 16 amino acids. Germline V gene lookup returns CDR1 MDHEN and CDR2 SYDVKM. This CDR3 is CASSLELAGLLNEQFF. In nucleotides, the CDR3 is TGTGCCAGCAGTTTAGAGCTAGCGGGACTCCTCAATGAGCAGTTCTTC.